This entry lists 13 T cell receptor beta chains sequenced from one sample in a study of cytomegalovirus exposure and HLA in healthy donors (TCRdb year 2017). The library was made by the immunoSEQ multiplex PCR assay. A mixture of 60 forward primers for TCR Vbeta segments and 13 reverse primers for TCR Jbeta segments was used in the multiplex PCR. Entries here come from immuneACCESS through TCRdb and include only in-frame sequences with V and J called. Some clones fail to appear in such tables; in the studies checked, an unresolved V gene covers under half of the shortfall, and the cause of the remainder is unknown. In this sample the table shows roughly 180,000 clones, less than 85% of which occur a single time. Jointly, the top ten make up 1% of the sample. Specimen: PBMCs. Receptor source: a boy aged 2 to 9 in good health and CMV-seronegative.

This chain connects TRBV11-2 to TRBJ1-2; D remains ambiguous. Deletions cut 0 bases from V and 4 bases from J, with 15 bases between. The CDR3 loop spans 16 amino acids. Germline V gene lookup returns CDR1 SGHAT and CDR2 FQNNGV. The CDR3 region is CASSLDRAGRVYGYTF. CDR3 bases: TGTGCCAGCAGCTTAGATCGCGCCGGGCGGGTCTATGGCTACACCTTC. Using reference TRBV11-2 and TRBJ1-2 for the parts outside the CDR3, the full variable domain is EAGVAQSPRYKIIEKRQSVAFWCNPISGHATLYWYQQILGQGPKLLIQFQNNGVVDDSQLPKDRFSAERLKGVDSTLKIQPAKLEDSAVYLCASSLDRAGRVYGYTFGSGTRLTVV.

The chain employs TRBV5-6 and TRBJ2-7; 9 positions match TRBD1. CDR1 is SGHDT, CDR2 YYEEEE, per germline. V was pared by 4 bases and J by 6 bases, with 11 bases of the junction left unmatched. The CDR3 runs 15 residues. The CDR3 loop is CASSADRGWVGEQYF. DNA of the CDR3: TGTGCCAGCAGCGCGGACAGGGGTTGGGTGGGCGAGCAGTACTTC.

CDR3 region: CASSYTAGLGSQHF. CDR3 nucleotides: TGTGCCAGCAGTTACACGGCAGGGCTAGGGTCCCAGCATTTT. The V and J genes are TRBV6-5 and TRBJ1-5; TRBD1 might be the D (5 bases). Per the germline V gene, CDR1 is MNHEY and CDR2 is SVGAGI. The CDR3 runs to 14 residues. The germline V and J ends were trimmed by 2 bases and 11 bases, with 16 bases remaining between them.

The rearrangement links TRBV28 to TRBJ2-7; D unclear. Germline values: CDR1 MDHEN, CDR2 SYDVKM. CDR3 length: 13 amino acids. The germline V and J ends were trimmed by 6 bases and 3 bases, with 12 bases remaining between them. The CDR3 coding sequence is TGTGCCAGCAGCTGGGCAGTGCACTACGAGCAGTACTTC. Translated: CASSWAVHYEQYF. Complete variable domain (other parts from reference TRBV28 and TRBJ2-7): DVKVTQSSRYLVKRTGEKVFLECVQDMDHENMFWYRQDPGLGLRLIYFSYDVKMKEKGDIPEGYSVSREKKERFSLILESASTNQTSMYLCASSWAVHYEQYFGPGTRLTVT.

This chain links TRBV5-1 with TRBJ1-1; TRBD1 might be the D (5 bases). V lost 4 bases, J lost 0 bases, and 16 bases lay in between. The V gene's germline CDR1 is SGHRS and CDR2 YFSETQ. This CDR3 is 16 amino acids long. The CDR3 region is CASSPRLEGLNTEAFF. The CDR3 region has the DNA TGCGCCAGCAGCCCACGTCTGGAGGGGCTGAACACTGAAGCTTTCTTT. Filled out from reference TRBV5-1 and TRBJ1-1, the complete variable domain reads KAGVTQTPRYLIKTRGQQVTLSCSPISGHRSVSWYQQTPGQGLQFLFEYFSETQRNKGNFPGRFSGRQFSNSRSEMNVSTLELGDSALYLCASSPRLEGLNTEAFFGQGTRLTVV.

J is TRBJ2-7 and V is TRBV29-1; weak D call: TRBD1 (5 bases). Germline V gives CDR1 SQVTM, CDR2 ANQGSEA. Trimming shortened V by 4 bases and J by 3 bases, and 22 bases separated the two germline ends. The CDR3 sequence is 16 residues long. The CDR3 sequence: CSVGVVGLLTSYEQYF. The CDR3 region has the DNA TGCAGCGTTGGGGTTGTGGGGCTGCTCACCAGCTACGAGCAGTACTTC.

The chain employs TRBV7-3 and TRBJ1-5; TRBD1 agrees at 9 bases. CDR3 length: 17 amino acids. Germline trimming cut 5 bases from V and 5 bases from J; bases unmatched to any gene: 13. CDR1 is SGHTA, CDR2 FQGTGA, per germline. The CDR3 DNA is TGTGCCAGCAGCCCCAGCCCCCGGACAGGGGTAGATCAGCCCCAGCATTTT. As protein: CASSPSPRTGVDQPQHF.

The V call is TRBV10-3, the J call TRBJ2-5, with 8 bases identical to TRBD1. In germline, CDR1 is ENHRY, CDR2 SYGVKD. V gave up 0 bases and J gave up 2 bases; unmatched junction bases: 2. The CDR3 runs 15 residues. CDR3 nucleotides: TGTGCCATCAGTGAGTCAACAGGGGGGCAAGAGACCCAGTACTTC. It specifies CAISESTGGQETQYF.

The rearrangement links TRBV5-4 to TRBJ2-3; 10 bases map to TRBD2. With 1 base clipped from V and 3 bases from J, the junction kept 8 bases outside the gene matches. The CDR3 runs 17 residues. CDR1 is SGHNT and CDR2 is YYREEE in the germline V gene (reference sequence). CDR3: CASSLSSGLAETDTQYF. The CDR3 nucleotides are TGTGCCAGCAGCTTGTCCTCAGGACTAGCGGAAACAGATACGCAGTATTTT. Looking up the rest from reference TRBV5-4 and TRBJ2-3 gives the full variable domain: ETGVTQSPTHLIKTRGQQVTLRCSSQSGHNTVSWYQQALGQGPQFIFQYYREEENGRGNFPPRFSGLQFPNYSSELNVNALELDDSALYLCASSLSSGLAETDTQYFGPGTRLTVL.

Concerning this clone: This CDR3 is also generated by other DNA sequences in the sample. V usage is TRBV5-1 and J usage is TRBJ1-1; TRBD1 matches 8 bases. The CDR3 consists of 14 residues. J lost 3 bases, V lost 0 bases, and 1 base had no gene match. Germline CDR1 reads SGHRS; CDR2 reads YFSETQ. The DNA for the CDR3 is TGCGCCAGCAGCTTGGGACAGGGGCACACTGAAGCTTTCTTT. This sequence encodes CASSLGQGHTEAFF.

CDR3: CASSGVGGAYEQYV. DNA of the CDR3: TGTGCCAGCAGTGGGGTGGGGGGGGCCTACGAGCAGTACGTC. The chain employs TRBV6-1 and TRBJ2-7; 7 nucleotides agree with TRBD2. Trimming cost V 4 bases and J 2 bases; bases outside gene matches: 5. Looked up from germline, CDR1 is MNHNS and CDR2 is SASEGT. CDR3 length: 14 amino acids.

The chain has TRBV4-2 and TRBJ2-2; D possibly corresponds to TRBD2 (6 bases). CDR1 and CDR2 from the germline V gene are LGHNA and YNFKEQ. The length of the CDR3 is 15 residues. Trimming took off 1 base at V and 7 bases at J, with 13 bases between the two ends. The CDR3: CASSQGGAGSGELFF. The CDR3 DNA is TGTGCCAGCAGCCAAGGAGGGGCGGGGAGCGGGGAGCTGTTTTTT.

The genes are TRBV6-5 and TRBJ2-3; 9 nucleotides match TRBD1. J gave up 9 bases and V 0 bases, and 1 base lay outside the gene matches. The CDR3 runs 13 residues. Looked up from germline, CDR1 is MNHEY and CDR2 is SVGAGI. This chain's CDR3 is CASSYSGQGTQYF. CDR3 DNA sequence: TGTGCCAGCAGTTACTCTGGACAGGGGACGCAGTATTTT.